A selection of T cell receptor beta chains follows, all from one sample in a study of blood T cells in healthy people across ages. From the 5' RACE reads, TCRdb called clonotypes with MiXCR, one entry per CDR3 protein. The sample consists of hundreds of thousands of distinct CDR3 sequences, 58% of them appearing once. Source material: blood. The source of these receptors is a man under 40 in good health. The CDR3 runs from the conserved cysteine through the conserved F or W.

>TRBJ1-2|TRBV20-1
CSALRRDRVEGYTF
>TRBJ2-5|TRBV27
CASSSRGFQETQYF
>TRBJ2-5|TRBV20-1
CSARVASGFQETQYF
>TRBJ2-3|TRBV4-1
CASSQDLVFVLGGSSTDTQYF
>TRBJ2-7|TRBV20-1
CSARDGGQGYEQYF
>TRBJ2-3|TRBV15
CATSRVRGHSETDTQYF
>TRBJ2-7|TRBV24-1
CATSGGAGRDEQYF
>TRBJ2-5|TRBV6-5
CASINRDGGEETQYF
>TRBJ2-3|TRBV29-1
CSASGIDTQYF
>.|TRBV7-2
CASSRTGTSFYEQYF
>TRBJ2-7|TRBV7-9
CASSSPRASYEQYF
>TRBJ2-1|TRBV7-2
CASSEGGGEVYEQFF
>TRBJ2-7|TRBV29-1
CSVKGGSGDYEQYF
>TRBJ2-1|TRBV29-1
CSVEDWEASGYNEQFF
>TRBJ2-3|TRBV7-9
CASSSLSGRATDTQYF
>TRBJ2-1|TRBV7-2
CASSLRGRNEQFF
>TRBJ1-2|TRBV29-1
CSVGQGEGYGYTF
>TRBJ2-3|TRBV9
CASSVARGGAIPDTQYF
>TRBJ1-1|TRBV14
CASSQGDRMNTEAFF
>TRBJ2-1|TRBV3-1
CASSPTRDRINEQFF
>TRBJ1-2|TRBV29-1
CSVVFSNYGYTF
>TRBJ2-5|TRBV4-3
CASSPMFRRTQETQYF
>TRBJ1-2|TRBV5-1
CASSLTSRGAYGYTF
>TRBJ2-7|TRBV15
CATSRGRGLESGEQYF
>TRBJ1-2|TRBV12-3/TRBV12-4
CASSRGHVGDGYTF
>TRBJ1-1|TRBV20-1
CSARPPTTGGTEAFF
>TRBJ1-5|TRBV6-1
CASSVTNPNQPQHF
>TRBJ2-5|TRBV27
CASSFLGDSEKETQYF
>.|TRBV18
CASSPTISQGANEQYF
>TRBJ2-7|TRBV3-1
CASSHPQQGGYEQYF
>TRBJ2-2|TRBV9
CASRREGLTGELFF
>TRBJ2-7|TRBV28
CASSVRGAYEQYF
>TRBJ2-7|TRBV10-3
CAISEGLAGGTYEQYF
>TRBJ2-5|TRBV7-2
CASSLGPGTVHRGQYF
>TRBJ2-1|TRBV5-1
CASSSGTSGSNGQFF
>TRBJ1-2|TRBV20-1
CSAPTWSHGYTF
>TRBJ1-1|TRBV7-2
CASKQQGNTEAFF
>TRBJ2-1|TRBV6-1
CASSPGTGTVASGEQFF
>TRBJ2-7|TRBV13
CASSPGLASSYEQYF
>TRBJ2-7|TRBV15
CATSRNYQASSYEQYF